Given below is one T cell receptor (beta chain) in context. Sequencing used immunoSEQ multiplex PCR; TCRdb keeps in-frame clones, though not all of them. The repertoire holds around 57,000 clones, with roughly 97% as singletons. This record comes from a study of technical replicates of blood from several donors. CDR1 is ENHRY and CDR2 is SYGVKD in the germline V gene. The CDR3 has 19 residues. The V end was cut by 3 bases, the J end by 4 bases, with 27 bases between. This clonotype was obtained from a human donor in good health. V usage is TRBV10-3 and J usage is TRBJ2-5; D possibly corresponds to TRBD2 (8 bases). The specimen was T cells isolated from PBMCs. The DNA for the CDR3 is TGTGCCATCAGTGAACCGACAGGGATTGGAGCGGGAGCGGGAGAGACCCAGTACTTC. Protein: CAISEPTGIGAGAGETQYF.